What follows are 5 T cell receptor beta chains derived from one specimen sequenced in a study of T cell responses to AZD1222 COVID-19 vaccine. Assay: immunoSEQ multiplex PCR; the TCRdb copy retains only in-frame clones and omits some. The sample includes roughly 180,000 clones, 75% to 90% of them seen just once. Sequenced here: peripheral blood, sampled on day 0 of AZD1222 vaccination. These receptors were collected from an adult in good health.

The V call is TRBV14, the J call TRBJ1-2; TRBD1 is a possible D gene (5 bases). Germline V gene data show CDR1 as SGHDN and CDR2 as FVKESK. The CDR3 has 13 amino acids. Trimming removed 2 bases at V and 3 bases at J, with 7 bases between. CDR3 sequence (DNA): TGTGCCAGCAGCCAACAGGGCTACTATGGCTACACCTTC. It is translated as CASSQQGYYGYTF.

The chain carries TRBV18 and TRBJ2-3, with 7 bases lining up with TRBD2. Germline CDR1 reads KGHSH; CDR2 reads LQKENI. The CDR3 covers 16 residues. V was clipped by 0 bases and J by 1 base; unmatched bases: 4. CDR3 coding DNA: TGTGCCAGCTCACCACCGGGTCTAGCGGGCACAGATACGCAGTATTTT. Its translation is CASSPPGLAGTDTQYF.

The rearrangement links TRBV6-5 to TRBJ2-1, with TRBD2 identical over 7 bases. Trimming cost V 8 bases and J 5 bases; bases outside gene matches: 9. The germline CDR1 and CDR2 sequences are MNHEY and SVGAGI. This CDR3 is built from 14 residues. CDR3 coding DNA: TGTGCCAGCTTCCGGGGGAGGGAAAACAATGAGCAGTTCTTC. The encoded protein is CASFRGRENNEQFF.

The rearrangement links TRBV7-2 to TRBJ2-7; D is uncertain. Germline CDR1 SGHTA, CDR2 FQGNSA. The CDR3 spans 15 residues. V lost 4 bases and J lost 1, with 14 bases in between. CDR3 region: CASSSADTGSYEQYF. The CDR3 region has the DNA TGTGCCAGCAGCTCAGCTGACACCGGTTCCTACGAGCAGTACTTC.

This clone was observed a single time. The chain carries TRBV3-1 (or the pseudogene TRBV3-2) and TRBJ2-2; 11 positions match TRBD1. Germline trimming cut 6 bases from V and 6 bases from J; bases unmatched to any gene: 3. Germline-derived CDR1 and CDR2 are LGHDT and YNNKEL (reference sequence). The CDR3 spans 14 residues. CDR3 bases: TGTGCCAGCAGTTGGACAGGGGGCCCCGGGGAGCTGTTTTTT. It yields the protein CASSWTGGPGELFF.